Below, one T cell receptor beta chain is given with its context. Its specificity is not known. The sample comes from a study of Ad26.COV2.S vaccination and SARS-CoV-2 variants. Points from the study as a whole: Whether participants received vaccine or placebo, their non-spike TCR breadth was similar.

The treatment here: some 19 received Ad26.COV2.S at low or high dose, single or two shots; about 5 received placebo; per-sample allocation not given. Sampling occurred on day 63 after the first vaccine or placebo injection. An Ad26 vector carrying the Wuhan-strain SARS-CoV-2 spike served as the vaccine. Assay used: immunoSEQ multiplex PCR; TCRdb lists only in-frame clones, some missing. The top ten hold around 1.9% of the sample, which has a few hundred thousand clones, 89% seen once. The CDR3 is 15 residues long. From germline, CDR1 is SGHKS and CDR2 YYEKEE (reference sequence). The V end was cut by 2 bases, the J end by 1 base, with 12 bases between.

This specimen was peripheral blood, taken in a trial of Ad26.COV2.S vaccine versus placebo. The chain recombines TRBV5-5 with TRBJ1-1; D not certain. The receptor was isolated from a person aged 18-60 years who received the Ad26.COV2.S COVID-19 vaccine or a placebo. CDR3 in DNA: TGTGCCAGCAGCTTTACCGGGCAGACGAACACTGAAGCTTTCTTT. Amino acids: CASSFTGQTNTEAFF.